The sequence of this TCR beta chain was determined in a study of T cell changes during pregnancy in multiple sclerosis. TCRdb's copy holds only in-frame clones and misses some; the assay was immunoSEQ multiplex PCR. The sample records roughly 33,000 clones, roughly nine tenths being singletons. This CDR3 has 13 amino acids. V lost 0 bases, J lost 3 bases, and 6 bases lay in between. CDR1 and CDR2 from the germline V gene are LNHNV and YYDKDF (reference sequence). Sample: CD4+ T cells from peripheral blood mononuclear cells, taken in the third trimester of pregnancy. The rearrangement joins TRBV15 to TRBJ2-7; the D is unclear. The TCR originated in a female donor in good health, enrolled as a control in a pregnancy study. The CDR3 DNA reads as TGTGCCACCAGCAGAGATTTGAGCTACGAGCAGTACTTC. Translating it yields CATSRDLSYEQYF.